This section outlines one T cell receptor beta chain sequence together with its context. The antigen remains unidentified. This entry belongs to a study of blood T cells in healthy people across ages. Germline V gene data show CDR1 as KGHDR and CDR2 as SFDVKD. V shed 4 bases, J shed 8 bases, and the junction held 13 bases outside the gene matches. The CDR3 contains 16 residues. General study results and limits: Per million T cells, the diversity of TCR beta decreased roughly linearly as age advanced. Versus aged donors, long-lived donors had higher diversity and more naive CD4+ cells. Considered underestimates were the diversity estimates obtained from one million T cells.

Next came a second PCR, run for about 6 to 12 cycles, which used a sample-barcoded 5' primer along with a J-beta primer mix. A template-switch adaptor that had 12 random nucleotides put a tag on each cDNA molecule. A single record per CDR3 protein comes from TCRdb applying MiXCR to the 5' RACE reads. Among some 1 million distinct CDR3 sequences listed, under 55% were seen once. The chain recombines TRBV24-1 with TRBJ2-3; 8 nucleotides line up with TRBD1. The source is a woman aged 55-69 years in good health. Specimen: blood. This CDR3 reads CATSEARDRPDGTQYF. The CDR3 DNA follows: TGTGCCACCAGTGAGGCCCGGGACAGGCCAGACGGTACGCAGTATTTT.